Below, 32 T cell receptor beta chains from the same sample are listed, as sequenced in a study of blood T cell repertoires in COVID-19. The data were produced by immunoSEQ multiplex PCR, yet TCRdb's version contains in-frame clones alone and is incomplete. The sample has fewer than 40,000 clones, about 80% seen once. The sequencing input was peripheral blood. The receptor set was obtained from a man aged 55 to 70 with active COVID-19.

DNA of the CDR3: TGTGCCAGCAGCACAACCGAAAGCGGGGTTTATAATGAGCAGTTCTTC. It is translated as CASSTTESGVYNEQFF. The V and J genes are TRBV9 and TRBJ2-1, with 7 positions matching TRBD2. This CDR3 contains 16 residues. V was pared by 4 bases and J by 7 bases, with 14 bases of the junction left unmatched. Germline CDR1 is SGDLS and CDR2 is YYNGEE.

The chain couples TRBV6-5 to TRBJ2-5, with a weak D call TRBD1 (6 bases). The CDR3 has 14 residues. Trimming removed 9 bases from V and 1 base from J, with 15 bases in between. Germline V gene lookup returns CDR1 MNHEY and CDR2 SVGAGI. The CDR3 coding sequence is TGTGCCAGTACCGACAGGTCACTCCAAGAGACCCAGTACTTC. Translation: CASTDRSLQETQYF.

J is TRBJ1-2 and V is TRBV27, with a tentative D call TRBD1 (6 bases). This CDR3 is built from 15 residues. V lost 1 base and J lost 4, with 13 bases in between. From germline, CDR1 is MNHEY and CDR2 SMNVEV (reference sequence). CDR3 in amino acids: CASSLFGGQAYGYTF. CDR3 coding DNA: TGTGCCAGCAGTTTATTTGGGGGACAAGCCTATGGCTACACCTTC.

CDR3 residues: CASSRQGAPDTQYF. CDR3 nucleotides: TGTGCCAGCAGCCGACAGGGGGCGCCAGATACGCAGTATTTT. The genes are TRBV13 and TRBJ2-3, with TRBD1 identical over 10 bases. The length of the CDR3 is 14 residues. After removal of 5 bases from V and 4 bases from J, the junction contained 3 bases not matched to a gene. Germline CDR1 is PRHDT and CDR2 is FYEKMQ (reference sequence).

The chain recombines TRBV7-2 with TRBJ1-5, with unresolved D. Trimming removed 5 bases from V and 4 bases from J, with 12 bases in between. This CDR3 spans 14 amino acids. Germline V gene data show CDR1 as SGHTA and CDR2 as FQGNSA. DNA for the CDR3: TGTGCCAGCAGCCCGCGGGCGGGAAATCAGCCCCAGCATTTT. It translates to CASSPRAGNQPQHF.

The chain uses TRBV29-1 and TRBJ2-1, with 11 bases that match TRBD2. J was trimmed by 5 bases and V by 3 bases; bases with no gene match: 9. The CDR3 has 16 amino acids. Germline CDR1 reads SQVTM; CDR2 reads ANQGSEA. CDR3 in DNA: TGCAGCGTTGATGTAACGACTAGCGGGGAGCACAATGAGCAGTTCTTC. This sequence encodes CSVDVTTSGEHNEQFF.

This rearrangement joins TRBV14 to TRBJ2-2; perhaps TRBD1 as D (6 bases). The CDR3 is made up of 16 amino acids. Trimming left V 1 base short and J 5 bases short, with 14 bases between. The germline CDR1 and CDR2 sequences are SGHDN and FVKESK. CDR3 protein: CASSQGQAVGTGELFF. CDR3 in DNA: TGTGCCAGCAGCCAAGGACAGGCGGTTGGAACCGGGGAGCTGTTTTTT.

Here the CDR3 DNA reads TGCGCCAGCAGCCAAGAACTCTCACAGGGCCCTCAGCCCCAGCATTTT. Translation gives CASSQELSQGPQPQHF. The chain uses TRBV4-1 and TRBJ1-5; the D gene is possibly TRBD1 (6 bases). CDR1 is MGHRA and CDR2 is YSYEKL in the germline V gene. Trimming took off 0 bases at V and 6 bases at J, with 15 bases between the two ends. This CDR3 has 16 amino acids.

The chain couples TRBV29-1 to TRBJ1-2, with D hard to call. Deletions cut 5 bases from V and 4 bases from J, with 8 bases between. This CDR3 has 11 amino acids. Germline values: CDR1 SQVTM, CDR2 ANQGSEA. The CDR3 bases are TGCAGCGTTTCAGTTCGCTATGGCTACACCTTC. Protein sequence: CSVSVRYGYTF.

V usage is TRBV5-8 and J usage is TRBJ2-1; TRBD2 matches 9 bases. CDR1 and CDR2 (germline): SGHTS, YDEGEE. This CDR3 has 16 residues. V dropped 5 bases and J dropped 5; count of bases not matched to a gene: 11. The CDR3 spells CASSPRAGGPHNEQFF. CDR3 nucleotides: TGTGCCAGCAGTCCCCGGGCGGGGGGGCCGCACAATGAGCAGTTCTTC.

This CDR3 is CASRLGGANVLTF. CDR3 nucleotides: TGTGCCAGCAGGCTAGGAGGGGCCAACGTCCTGACTTTC. This chain joins TRBV12-3 or TRBV12-4 and TRBJ2-6; D unresolved. V lost 6 bases and J 4 bases, leaving 7 bases between the germline ends. The CDR3 runs 13 residues.

The genes are TRBV11-2 and TRBJ2-7; 7 positions agree with TRBD2. Germline values: CDR1 SGHAT, CDR2 FQNNGV. The CDR3 consists of 13 residues. V dropped 3 bases and J dropped 1; count of bases not matched to a gene: 0. As DNA, the CDR3 is TGTGCCAGCAGCTTGGGGGGGTCCTACGAGCAGTACTTC. Translated: CASSLGGSYEQYF.

This chain joins TRBV7-6 and TRBJ2-3, with a weak D call TRBD2 (5 bases). Trimming pared 5 bases from V and 12 bases from J, leaving 15 bases between. The CDR3 has 12 residues. Germline values: CDR1 SGHVS, CDR2 FNYEAQ. The CDR3 loop is CASSLILDAQYF. Here the CDR3 DNA reads TGTGCCAGCAGCCTAATACTAGATGCCCAGTATTTT. Looking up the rest from reference TRBV7-6 and TRBJ2-3 gives the full variable domain: GAGVSQSPRYKVTKRGQDVALRCDPISGHVSLYWYRQALGQGPEFLTYFNYEAQQDKSGLPNDRFSAERPEGSISTLTIQRTEQRDSAMYRCASSLILDAQYFGPGTRLTVL.

The chain recombines TRBV3-1 (or the pseudogene TRBV3-2) with TRBJ2-2; weak D call: TRBD2 (6 bases). V was pared by 1 base and J by 3 bases, with 9 bases between. The CDR3 has 15 residues. Germline V lookup: CDR1 LGHDT, CDR2 YNNKEL (reference sequence). The CDR3 loop is CASSQGGDYTGELFF. As DNA, the CDR3 is TGTGCCAGCAGCCAAGGCGGGGATTACACCGGGGAGCTGTTTTTT.

V usage is TRBV30 and J usage is TRBJ1-1; 9 positions match TRBD1. Germline CDR1 and CDR2: GTSNPN and SVGIG (reference sequence). CDR3 size: 14 residues. V gave up 4 bases and J gave up 8 bases; unmatched junction bases: 11. The CDR3 protein is CAWIQPGQGGEAFF. For the CDR3, the DNA is TGTGCCTGGATCCAACCGGGACAGGGCGGGGAAGCTTTCTTT. The whole variable domain, filled in from reference TRBV30 and TRBJ1-1, reads SQTIHQWPATLVQPVGSPLSLECTVEGTSNPNLYWYRQAAGRGLQLLFYSVGIGQISSEVPQNLSASRPQDRQFILSSKKLLLSDSGFYLCAWIQPGQGGEAFFGQGTRLTVV.

The chain uses TRBV7-2 and TRBJ2-1; D is possibly TRBD1 (5 bases). Looked up from germline, CDR1 is SGHTA and CDR2 is FQGNSA. CDR3 length equals 14 residues. The V gene lost 1 base and the J gene lost 4 bases, with 8 bases spanning the gap. The CDR3 sequence: CASSLGQGYNEQFF. CDR3 bases: TGTGCCAGCAGCTTAGGGCAGGGTTACAATGAGCAGTTCTTC.

The chain links TRBV15 to TRBJ2-1; TRBD2 agrees at 9 bases. Germline trimming cut 9 bases from V and 5 bases from J; bases unmatched to any gene: 11. This CDR3 is 15 amino acids long. Per germline, CDR1 LNHNV and CDR2 YYDKDF (reference sequence). The CDR3 sequence is CATRAAGGTHNEQFF. The CDR3 bases are TGTGCCACTCGGGCAGCGGGGGGTACCCACAATGAGCAGTTCTTC.

The chain employs TRBV6-5 and TRBJ2-7, with D uncertain. Trimming cost V 5 bases and J 6 bases, with 5 bases left between them. The CDR3 has 10 residues. The germline V gene has CDR1 MNHEY and CDR2 SVGAGI. CDR3 coding DNA: TGTGCCAGCAGTCCCTCCGAGCAGTACTTC. Residues: CASSPSEQYF.

The chain joins TRBV29-1 to TRBJ1-2; 8 nucleotides align to TRBD1. V gave up 0 bases and J gave up 6 bases; unmatched junction bases: 18. The CDR3 covers 18 residues. Germline V lookup: CDR1 SQVTM, CDR2 ANQGSEA. The chain's CDR3 is CSVEDLGDRIPGAHGYTF. The CDR3 coding sequence is TGCAGCGTTGAAGATCTGGGGGACAGGATTCCGGGTGCCCATGGCTACACCTTC.

The chain links TRBV7-3 to TRBJ1-6, with D perhaps TRBD1 (6 bases). Germline loops: CDR1 SGHTA, CDR2 FQGTGA. With 4 bases removed from V and 7 bases from J, the gap between germline ends came to 14 bases. The CDR3 covers 15 residues. The CDR3 loop is CASSSTGTPNSPLHF. The DNA of the CDR3 is TGTGCCAGCAGCTCGACCGGGACACCCAATTCACCCCTCCACTTT.

The rearrangement links TRBV6-2 or TRBV6-3 to TRBJ1-2, with a weak D call TRBD1 (5 bases). The germline V gene has CDR1 MNHEY and CDR2 SVGEGT. V lost 3 bases and J 8 bases, leaving 13 bases between the germline ends. The CDR3 is 13 residues long. The CDR3 loop is CASSYSTGFGYTF. CDR3 coding DNA: TGTGCCAGCAGTTATTCTACAGGTTTCGGCTACACCTTC.

The V gene is TRBV6-5, the J gene TRBJ1-6; the D is unclear. Germline V lookup: CDR1 MNHEY, CDR2 SVGAGI. The CDR3 length is 13 residues. V lost 5 bases and J lost 4, with 6 bases in between. The CDR3 DNA reads TGTGCCAGCAGTAATATATATAATTCACCCCTCCACTTT. Its translation: CASSNIYNSPLHF.

The gene calls are TRBV7-2 and TRBJ1-4; TRBD1 agrees at 10 bases. Germline values: CDR1 SGHTA, CDR2 FQGNSA. The CDR3 runs 14 residues. J lost 8 bases, V lost 4 bases, and 4 bases had no gene match. CDR3 DNA: TGTGCCAGCAGCTCGGGACAGGGGTTCGAAAAACTGTTTTTT. Amino acids: CASSSGQGFEKLFF.

This clone was counted a few times. The chain has TRBV10-3 and TRBJ1-1, with a weak D call TRBD1 (5 bases). CDR1 is ENHRY and CDR2 is SYGVKD in the germline V gene. The V end lost 8 bases, the J end lost 5 bases, and 6 bases lay between the germline ends. This CDR3 has 10 residues. The CDR3 coding sequence is TGTGCCATCGGGGGGACTGAAGCTTTCTTT. Translation: CAIGGTEAFF.

The V gene is TRBV7-9, the J gene TRBJ1-1, with D possibly TRBD1 on 5 matching bases. Germline V gives CDR1 SEHNR, CDR2 FQNEAQ (reference sequence). V dropped 2 bases and J dropped 5 bases, with 18 bases sitting between them. This CDR3 is built from 16 residues. The CDR3: CASSLIWGDGKTEAFF. The CDR3 coding sequence is TGTGCCAGCAGCTTAATTTGGGGGGATGGGAAGACTGAAGCTTTCTTT. Combining the CDR3 with reference TRBV7-9 and TRBJ1-1 gives the whole variable domain DTGVSQNPRHKITKRGQNVTFRCDPISEHNRLYWYRQTLGQGPEFLTYFQNEAQLEKSRLLSDRFSAERPKGSFSTLEIQRTEQGDSAMYLCASSLIWGDGKTEAFFGQGTRLTVV.

A few counts support this clone. The V and J genes are TRBV28 and TRBJ2-7; D is possibly TRBD2 (6 bases). This CDR3 contains 13 residues. Trimming cost V 7 bases and J 4 bases, with 14 bases left between them. Germline V gene data show CDR1 as MDHEN and CDR2 as SYDVKM. The CDR3 DNA reads as TGTGCCAGCAATCGGGGGTTCGGGTACGAGCAGTACTTC. The encoded protein is CASNRGFGYEQYF.

V usage is TRBV9 and J usage is TRBJ2-7; TRBD1 matches 8 bases. Trimming at V came to 0 bases and at J to 2 bases, leaving 4 bases not matched to a gene. The CDR3 has 15 residues. The germline V gene has CDR1 SGDLS and CDR2 YYNGEE. The CDR3 here is CASSVEGQGAYEQYF. CDR3 in DNA: TGTGCCAGCAGCGTAGAAGGACAGGGCGCCTACGAGCAGTACTTC.

This CDR3 reads CASSVAGTGFYEQYF. The CDR3 DNA reads TGTGCCAGCAGCGTAGCAGGGACAGGGTTCTACGAGCAGTACTTC. This chain links TRBV9 with TRBJ2-7, with 9 positions matching TRBD1. With 0 bases clipped from V and 3 bases from J, the junction kept 4 bases outside the gene matches. Germline V gene data show CDR1 as SGDLS and CDR2 as YYNGEE. The CDR3 length is 15 residues.

This rearrangement joins TRBV6-1 to TRBJ2-1, with 16 nucleotides matching TRBD2. The trim removed 0 bases at V and 7 bases at J, leaving 6 bases unmatched. The CDR3 has 18 residues. The germline V gene encodes CDR1 MNHNS and CDR2 SASEGT. CDR3 DNA sequence: TGTGCCAGCAGTGAAGCGGGACTAGCGGGAGGGAGTAGGAATGAGCAGTTCTTC. It yields the protein CASSEAGLAGGSRNEQFF.

The chain couples TRBV29-1 to TRBJ2-5, with 10 nucleotides matching TRBD1. V was pared by 7 bases and J by 7 bases, with 12 bases of the junction left unmatched. Per germline, CDR1 SQVTM and CDR2 ANQGSEA. The CDR3 runs 14 residues. CDR3 amino acids: CSALRTGGLGTQYF. Written as DNA, the CDR3 is TGCAGCGCCCTCAGGACAGGGGGGTTGGGGACCCAGTACTTC.

This clone has just one count. The CDR3, as DNA: TGCGCCAGCAGCCTGATAGGGACAGGGGGCGCGGGGGGCTACACCTTC. It is translated as CASSLIGTGGAGGYTF. The chain couples TRBV4-3 to TRBJ1-2; 12 bases agree with TRBD1. In germline, CDR1 is LGHNA, CDR2 YSLEER. The CDR3 runs 16 residues. The V and J ends lost 4 bases and 8 bases, in that order; junction bases with no gene match: 11.

This chain uses TRBV4-1 with TRBJ2-2, with TRBD2 matching 11 bases. The CDR3 contains 18 residues. Germline V gene sequence: CDR1 MGHRA, CDR2 YSYEKL. Trimming took 3 bases from V and 8 from J; bases not matched to a gene: 14. The CDR3 bases are TGCGCCAGCAGCCAGGGTGCCATGCTAGCGGGGGGCGTTGGGGAGCTGTTTTTT. This codes for CASSQGAMLAGGVGELFF.